This T cell receptor beta chain was captured by sequencing in a study of CD8+ T cells in alopecia areata (dated by TCRdb to the late 2010s). As for the study more broadly: The treated patients took part in an open-label pilot trial in which moderate-to-severe alopecia areata was treated with oral tofacitinib at 5 to 10 mg twice daily. In treated patients, disease severity was measured using the SALT score, which gives the percentage of scalp surface area affected. In both human patients and the C3H/HeJ mouse model, the study applied high-throughput TCRbeta sequencing to look at T cell clonal expansion in alopecia areata. Scalp clonality was compared among normal scalp (n=4), patchy alopecia areata scalp (n=8), and alopecia totalis/universalis scalp (n=8). Patients stayed on tofacitinib for 6 to 18 months and then had 6 months of follow-up off drug so that delayed response and recurrence could be assessed. Biopsies were taken from tofacitinib-treated patients at baseline and at 4 and 24 weeks of treatment, and a later scalp biopsy was taken in several of the tofacitinib-treated patients. On the human side, TCRbeta sequencing was run on scalp tissue and on sorted CD4+ and CD8+ peripheral blood T cells from healthy controls and from alopecia areata patients with either patchy or totalis/universalis disease. RNA came from the PAXgene miRNA kit for fixed scalp, the miRNeasy kit for PBMCs, and the RNeasy kit for mouse skin. immunoSEQ multiplex PCR using 35 Vbeta forward primers and 13 Jbeta reverse primers was used to amplify TCRbeta CDR3 regions. Here is what the overall study found, with its caveats: Higher clonality and more expanded CD8+ clones were observed in lesional scalp than in normal scalp, particularly in alopecia totalis/universalis, a finding suggestive of antigenic drive. The treated cohort was small, with a single nonresponder, so links between baseline CD8+ expansion and response need larger studies. Scalp TCR repertoire analysis is complicated because resident alphabeta T cells in normal human skin are also sequenced, whereas mouse skin is dominated by gammadelta T cells. Many expanded lesional clones persisted in scalp and blood during tofacitinib treatment, which may partly explain relapse after stopping treatment. Tofacitinib significantly decreased scalp clonality and the number of expanded CD8+ clones among the top 100 scalp clones. Shared TCR sequences between patients were less evident than in mice, which may be partly attributable to HLA diversity in the patient population.

As to this clone: Its antigen target is currently unknown. Base qualities were left out, and no much larger clone turns up one base away.

The protocol used for the library was the immunoSEQ multiplex PCR assay. For TCR sequencing, RNA was extracted from every sample and reverse transcribed into cDNA to serve as template. SuperScript III was used for first-strand cDNA synthesis, primed with a 2:1 mix of oligo-dT and random hexamers. A synthetic immune receptor repertoire was used to gauge amplification bias, and whatever bias remained was removed computationally. As for the original processing: After raw reads were preprocessed to remove errors, the CDR3 was defined following IMGT conventions as running from the conserved cysteine to phenylalanine. To get clonality, Shannon entropy was normalized by log2 of the number of productive unique TCRs and the result was subtracted from 1. CD4 or CD8 identity of scalp clones was inferred by cross-referencing scalp TCRbeta sequences with sorted blood CD4 and CD8 repertoires. TCRdb mirrors the immuneACCESS table, restricted to in-frame sequences. Some clones are absent from its copies; in checked studies, under half trace to an unresolved V gene, and the reason for the others is unknown. The V and J calls and clone size were taken over from that table, and D and trimming were inferred from the DNA. In this sample the table shows some 200,000 clones, roughly 64% of which occur a single time. 5.5% to 6% of the sample goes to the ten largest clones.

In the paper's terms, the time point label means: 24 weeks on oral tofacitinib. The sample's treatment or condition label is to be understood as: oral pan-JAK inhibitor, 5-10 mg twice daily. Peripheral blood and lesional scalp punch biopsies were obtained from patients with alopecia areata. PBMCs were separated by density centrifugation and stained for CD3, CD4 and CD8, after which CD4+ and CD8+ T cells were sorted on a FACSAria. V is clipped by 1 base and J by 6 bases, and the sequence between their germline boundaries is 7 bases long. The CDR3, cysteine through phenylalanine, is 13 amino acids long. Only CDR3 DNA remains: 39 bases, in frame from the first base. The germline V gene gives CDR1 as SGHAT and CDR2 as FQNNGV.

Recombination connected TRBV11-2 to TRBJ1-5; no D gene can be assigned with confidence. The TCR originated in a human donor with alopecia areata. The specimen comprised CD4+ T cells sorted from blood, sampled at week 24, from a patient treated with tofacitinib. The nucleotides read TGTGCCAGCAGCTTAGGGCAGGCTCAGCCCCAGCATTTT. It is translated as CASSLGQAQPQHF. Here the CDR3 is joined to the reference TRBV11-2 and TRBJ1-5 genes, and the full variable domain is: EAGVAQSPRYKIIEKRQSVAFWCNPISGHATLYWYQQILGQGPKLLIQFQNNGVVDDSQLPKDRFSAERLKGVDSTLKIQPAKLEDSAVYLCASSLGQAQPQHFGDGTRLSIL.